This TCR beta chain was captured in a study of blood T cell repertoires in COVID-19 (dated by TCRdb to the early 2020s). For the wider study: Samples covering the acute and convalescent phases of COVID-19 were provided by collaborators in the United States, Italy and Spain. The material from the prospective study consisted of cDNA or gDNA derived from T cells, B-cell-depleted T cells, or PBMCs. Deeply sampled blood TCRbeta repertoires from subjects exposed to, actively infected with, or recovered from COVID-19 were included in the dataset. The repertoires were made available in a free public database intended to serve as a resource for research on the immune response to SARS-CoV-2. Samples came from the ongoing ImmuneRACE study (first 160 participants) plus 1,254 subjects from 6 global collaborators. The sample metadata nearly always contained a de-identified subject ID, COVID-19 status, age in years and sex. Where available, HLA class I and class II types were taken from metadata supplied by the sample provider and were not determined by assay-based typing. General conclusions and limits of the study: The quantity of clinical and demographic metadata differed by source and by participant and was supplied without curation.

The immunoSEQ Assay, a bias-controlled multiplex PCR, was used to amplify TCRbeta CDR3 regions from genomic DNA. Turning to the authors' computational methods: Within the assay, amplification of reference gene primers was used to estimate how many nucleated cells each sample contained. To quantify the absolute abundance of each unique TCRbeta CDR3 rearrangement, sequence reads were collapsed and filtered. For each sample, productive Simpson clonality was calculated as the square root of Simpson's diversity index across productive rearrangements. TCRdb mirrors the immuneACCESS table, restricted to in-frame sequences. Some clones are absent from its copies; in checked studies, under half trace to an unresolved V gene, and the reason for the others is unknown. V and J calls and clone size are those listed in that table; D and trimming were worked out from the DNA. The sample includes roughly 180,000 clones, with roughly four fifths observed a single time. Under 5.5% of the sample is held by the ten biggest clonotypes.

Details on this clone: The antigen it binds to is not known. One junction end does not reproduce the germline sequence, and a read error may be involved.

The collaborating institutions used their own protocols to collect whole blood in K2EDTA tubes. Collaborator samples were shipped for TCRbeta analysis as frozen whole blood, isolated PBMCs, or DNA extracted from either sample type. Per the germline V gene, SGDLS is the CDR1 and YYNGEE is the CDR2. The CDR3 runs 13 amino acids, cysteine and phenylalanine included. Only the CDR3 portion is preserved as DNA: 39 bases, with reading frame beginning at the first base. The chain was built from TRBV9 and TRBJ1-2; no D gene can be assigned with confidence. The material sequenced was peripheral blood. This receptor was taken from a woman aged 25-40 years with acute or convalescent COVID-19. CDR3 region: CARSGLGSGGYTF. The nucleotide sequence is TGTGCCCGCAGCGGCCTAGGGTCGGGGGGCTACACCTTC.